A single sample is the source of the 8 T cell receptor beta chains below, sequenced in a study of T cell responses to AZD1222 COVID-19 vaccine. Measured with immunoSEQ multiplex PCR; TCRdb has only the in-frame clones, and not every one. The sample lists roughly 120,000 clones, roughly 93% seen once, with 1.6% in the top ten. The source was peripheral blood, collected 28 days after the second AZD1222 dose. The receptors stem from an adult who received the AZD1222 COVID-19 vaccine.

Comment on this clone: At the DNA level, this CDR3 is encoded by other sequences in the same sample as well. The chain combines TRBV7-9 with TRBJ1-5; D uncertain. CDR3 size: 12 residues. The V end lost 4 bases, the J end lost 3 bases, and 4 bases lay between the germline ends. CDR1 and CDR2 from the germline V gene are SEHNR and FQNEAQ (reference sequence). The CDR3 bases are TGTGCCAGCAGCTCCAACAATCAGCCCCAGCATTTT. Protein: CASSSNNQPQHF.

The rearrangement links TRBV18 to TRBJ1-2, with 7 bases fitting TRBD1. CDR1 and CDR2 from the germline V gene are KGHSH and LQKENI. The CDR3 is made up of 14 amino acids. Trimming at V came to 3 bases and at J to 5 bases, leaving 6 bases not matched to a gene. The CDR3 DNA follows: TGTGCCAGCTCACCGGACAGGAAACCTTATGGCTACACCTTC. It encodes CASSPDRKPYGYTF.

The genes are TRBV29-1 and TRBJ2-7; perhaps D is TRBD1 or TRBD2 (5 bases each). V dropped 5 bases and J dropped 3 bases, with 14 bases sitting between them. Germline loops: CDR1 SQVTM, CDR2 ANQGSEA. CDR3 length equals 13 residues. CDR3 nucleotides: TGCAGCGTTCTCCATGGGGGTTTCTACGAGCAGTACTTC. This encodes CSVLHGGFYEQYF.

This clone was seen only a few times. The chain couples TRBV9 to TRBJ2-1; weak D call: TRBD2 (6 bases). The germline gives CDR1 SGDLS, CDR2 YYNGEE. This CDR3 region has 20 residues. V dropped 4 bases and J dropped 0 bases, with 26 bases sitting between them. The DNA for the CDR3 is TGTGCCAGCAGCATTCCTAGCGACCTAGGATCGTTCAGCTCCTACAATGAGCAGTTCTTC. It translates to CASSIPSDLGSFSSYNEQFF.

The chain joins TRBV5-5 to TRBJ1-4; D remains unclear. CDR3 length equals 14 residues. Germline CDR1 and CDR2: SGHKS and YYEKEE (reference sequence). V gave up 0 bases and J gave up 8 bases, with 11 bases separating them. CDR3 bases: TGTGCCAGCAGCTTGGCCAGGCCGGGGGAAAAACTGTTTTTT. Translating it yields CASSLARPGEKLFF.

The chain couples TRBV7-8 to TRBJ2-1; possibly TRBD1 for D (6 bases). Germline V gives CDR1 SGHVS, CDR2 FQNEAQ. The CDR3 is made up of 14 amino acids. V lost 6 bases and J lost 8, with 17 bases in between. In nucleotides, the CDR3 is TGTGCCAGCAGTCTAGATGGAGCAGGGGATGAGCAGTTCTTC. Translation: CASSLDGAGDEQFF.

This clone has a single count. The CDR3 DNA reads as TGTGCCAGCAGTGGGATAACCCGCACAGATACGCAGTATTTT. This codes for CASSGITRTDTQYF. The rearrangement joins TRBV2 to TRBJ2-3; D gene uncertain. The germline V gene encodes CDR1 SNHLY and CDR2 FYNNEI. The CDR3 contains 14 residues. Trimming left V 4 bases short and J 1 base short, with 9 bases between.

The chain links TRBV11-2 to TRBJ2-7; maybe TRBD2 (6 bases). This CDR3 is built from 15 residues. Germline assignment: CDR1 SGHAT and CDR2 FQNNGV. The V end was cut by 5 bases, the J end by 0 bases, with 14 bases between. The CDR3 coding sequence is TGTGCCAGCAGCCCTTTACGGGGAGGCTCCTACGAGCAGTACTTC. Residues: CASSPLRGGSYEQYF.